This TCR beta chain came from a study of shared clonotypes between healthy human individuals. Across the study: Three CD4 naive, three CD4 memory, two CD8 naive and one CD8 memory plate were used per donor.

Replicate PCRs for sorted subsets used approximately 220 ng DNA; this equaled 30,000 to 35,000 T cell genomes. Only in-frame clones appear in the TCRdb table, and some are missing; sequencing was by immunoSEQ multiplex PCR. The table lists around 2.3 million clones, almost 96% of them singletons. Study observations and caveats: Depth was large, yet rarefaction showed that sorted-subset sequencing was incomplete. Of the naive CD4 clonotypes, roughly 5.2% were shared across a handful of donors.

This clone has a single count. What it binds is unknown. The CDR3 totals 13 residues. Germline loops: CDR1 SGHDT, CDR2 YYEEEE. Trimming stripped 0 bases from V and 6 bases from J, with 6 bases between. Sample: naive CD4+ T cells sorted from blood. The subset here: CD45RA+ positively selected. The chain is built from TRBV5-6 and TRBJ1-4; D is ambiguous. The receptor was isolated from a man aged 18 to 29 in good health. The CDR3 reads CASSLVGDEKLFF. The CDR3 DNA sequence: TGTGCCAGCAGCTTGGTCGGGGATGAAAAACTGTTTTTT.